The entry that follows covers one T cell receptor beta chain sequence. Its antigen is currently unknown. An even split of each subset's genomic DNA across several immunoSEQ plates was performed. Measured with immunoSEQ multiplex PCR; TCRdb has only the in-frame clones, and not every one. Of 1,100,000 or so clones listed, approximately 80% were seen once; the top ten hold more than 0.45%. The data derive from a study of shared clonotypes between healthy human individuals. Study as a whole: Per-donor plates numbered three CD4 naive, three CD4 memory, two CD8 naive and one CD8 memory.

The donor cohort consisted entirely of Caucasian adults residing in Nashville, Tennessee. Notes on the study in general: Researchers sampled only blood; tissue repertoires likely differ.

Material: memory CD4+ T cells from PBMCs. As to subset: CD45RA-negative fraction. The source is a man aged 18 to 29 in good health. Some clones in this sample may be carry-over from other donors' samples.

CDR3 DNA: TGTGCCAGTAGCGGTGGTTCCGGGACTATCTACACAGATACGCAGTATTTT. Translating gives CASSGGSGTIYTDTQYF. This rearrangement joins TRBV19 to TRBJ2-3; 7 bases align to TRBD2. The CDR3 is made up of 17 amino acids. V lost 6 bases, J lost 2 bases, and 14 bases stayed unmatched. The V gene's germline CDR1 is LNHDA and CDR2 SQIVND (reference sequence).